The 16 T cell receptor beta chains listed next were all sequenced from one sample in a study of response to subunit inactivated influenza vaccine. Via MiXCR, TCRdb re-called the RT-PCR reads, giving one row per CDR3 protein. The sample records 860,000 or so distinct CDR3 sequences, around 21% being singletons. This specimen consisted of PBMCs from blood, obtained about 5 days after vaccination. The source is a man aged 50-60 years who received an inactivated influenza vaccine.

The chain employs TRBV20-1 and TRBJ2-7; no clear D. The CDR3 consists of 13 residues. The V gene's germline CDR1 is DFQATT and CDR2 SNEGSKA (reference sequence). Trimming took 1 base from V and 7 from J, leaving 14 bases between them. The CDR3 DNA reads as TGCAGTGCTAGAGTGGCGAGAAACCAAGAGCAGTACTTC. This sequence encodes CSARVARNQEQYF.

V and J are TRBV4-1 and TRBJ2-7, with 7 positions matching TRBD2. J gave up 2 bases and V 0 bases, and 7 bases lay outside the gene matches. Germline V CDR1 and CDR2: MGHRA, YSYEKL. The CDR3 has 16 residues. CDR3 nucleotides: TGCGCCAGCAGCCAAGATGTTGCGGGGGTGGCCTACGAGCAGTACTTC. As protein: CASSQDVAGVAYEQYF.

This chain connects TRBV20-1 to TRBJ2-7; D may be TRBD1 (7 bases). Germline CDR1 DFQATT, CDR2 SNEGSKA (reference sequence). The CDR3 consists of 19 residues. Trimming pared 5 bases from V and 3 bases from J, leaving 32 bases between. The CDR3 sequence is CSAPWLEGAIGSLGYEQYF. DNA of the CDR3: TGCAGTGCTCCCTGGTTGGAGGGGGCGATTGGATCATTGGGCTACGAGCAGTACTTC.

This sequence joins TRBV9 and TRBJ2-7, with D uncertain. V lost 3 bases to trimming and J lost 2 bases, with 12 bases between them. CDR3 size: 14 residues. CDR1 is SGDLS, CDR2 YYNGEE, per germline. The CDR3 DNA reads as TGTGCCAGCAGCGGACCCGGGTCCACCTACGAGCAGTACTTC. The encoded protein is CASSGPGSTYEQYF.

The sample holds a few counts of this clonotype. V usage is TRBV6-4 and J usage is TRBJ2-2; D gene ambiguous. The CDR3 consists of 14 residues. The V gene's germline CDR1 is MRHNA and CDR2 SNTAGT. V was cut by 4 bases and J by 4 bases, with 10 bases left in between. For the CDR3, the DNA is TGTGCCAGCAGTGGTTCACCGGGCACCGGGGAGCTGTTTTTT. This codes for CASSGSPGTGELFF.

This chain links TRBV20-1 with TRBJ2-2; no clear D gene. Trimming removed 0 bases at V and 8 bases at J, with 4 bases between. The germline V gene encodes CDR1 DFQATT and CDR2 SNEGSKA (reference sequence). The CDR3 covers 11 residues. The CDR3 loop is CSARENGELFF. CDR3 nucleotides: TGCAGTGCTAGAGAGAATGGGGAGCTGTTTTTT.

The table lists this clonotype with a few counts. V is TRBV6-1 and J is TRBJ2-3, with 9 bases that match TRBD1. The germline CDR1 and CDR2 sequences are MNHNS and SASEGT. The CDR3 contains 13 residues. V lost 9 bases, J lost 4 bases, and 5 bases stayed unmatched. The CDR3 nucleotides are TGTGCCAGTTCTAGGGACAGGGCAGATACGCAGTATTTT. Residues: CASSRDRADTQYF.

This clonotype was seen a handful of times. The V call is TRBV6-1, the J call TRBJ2-3; D ambiguous. In germline, CDR1 is MNHNS, CDR2 SASEGT. V lost 6 bases and J lost 8, with 21 bases in between. The CDR3 runs 15 residues. CDR3 protein: CASRPARPQRGTQYF. In DNA, the CDR3 is TGTGCCAGCAGACCTGCCCGACCACAGCGAGGTACGCAGTATTTT.

The V call is TRBV7-9, the J call TRBJ2-7; 10 bases are a match to TRBD1. With 5 bases clipped from V and 5 bases from J, the junction kept 9 bases outside the gene matches. Germline lookup yields CDR1 SEHNR and CDR2 FQNEAQ (reference sequence). The CDR3 covers 15 residues. The CDR3 loop is CASSVGQGEMDEQYF. The CDR3 region has the DNA TGTGCCAGCAGCGTAGGACAGGGGGAAATGGACGAGCAGTACTTC.

The chain links TRBV7-2 to TRBJ2-7; 9 bases fit TRBD2. This CDR3 contains 14 residues. Germline lookup yields CDR1 SGHTA and CDR2 FQGNSA. V lost 6 bases, J lost 6 bases, and 9 bases stayed unmatched. The CDR3 sequence is CASSYSGGAAEQYF. The CDR3 DNA follows: TGTGCCAGCAGTTATAGCGGGGGTGCTGCCGAGCAGTACTTC.

This clonotype was counted only a few times. The chain links TRBV12-3 or TRBV12-4 to TRBJ2-1; 10 nucleotides line up with TRBD2. This CDR3 is built from 15 residues. The V and J ends lost 7 bases and 7 bases, in that order; junction bases with no gene match: 10. This CDR3 reads CASTGSGRVENEQFF. CDR3 coding DNA: TGTGCCAGCACTGGGAGCGGGAGGGTAGAAAATGAGCAGTTCTTC.

A few counts support this clonotype. In nucleotides, the CDR3 is TGTGCCAGCAGCTCCCTCGGGGACCTGTATGAGCAGTTCTTC. It encodes CASSSLGDLYEQFF. V usage is TRBV5-4 and J usage is TRBJ2-1; D tentatively reads TRBD1 or TRBD2 (5 bases each). The V and J ends lost 3 bases and 8 bases respectively, with 15 bases between them. The CDR3 length is 14 residues. Germline values: CDR1 SGHNT, CDR2 YYREEE (reference sequence).

V and J are TRBV3-1 and TRBJ1-5, with no clear D. CDR1 LGHDT and CDR2 YNNKEL come from the germline V gene (reference sequence). The CDR3 loop spans 14 amino acids. Trimming took off 1 base at V and 7 bases at J, with 11 bases between the two ends. Here the CDR3 reads CASSQVGSLQPQHF. In nucleotides, the CDR3 is TGTGCCAGCAGCCAAGTAGGTAGTTTGCAGCCCCAGCATTTT.

The V gene is TRBV4-3, the J gene TRBJ2-5; D is unresolved. V was shortened by 2 bases and J by 3 bases, with 16 bases between the two germline ends. The CDR3 has 16 amino acids. In germline, CDR1 is LGHNA, CDR2 YSLEER. The CDR3 coding sequence is TGCGCCAGCAGCCAAACCTATGCAGGTTTCGAAGAGACCCAGTACTTC. It yields the protein CASSQTYAGFEETQYF.

This chain joins TRBV29-1 and TRBJ2-1; D perhaps matches TRBD1 (6 bases). The CDR3 has 16 residues. Germline CDR1 and CDR2: SQVTM and ANQGSEA. V was clipped by 2 bases and J by 2 bases, with 16 bases between them. The DNA for the CDR3 is TGCAGCGTTGAAATACCCGGACAGAGGGCCTACAATGAGCAGTTCTTC. Translated, it gives CSVEIPGQRAYNEQFF.

This clonotype was counted a few times. CDR3 protein: CASKRQGTGELFF. CDR3 nucleotide sequence: TGCGCCAGCAAACGACAGGGCACCGGGGAGCTGTTTTTT. The chain combines TRBV10-2 with TRBJ2-2; 7 nucleotides agree with TRBD1. CDR1 WSHSY and CDR2 SAAADI come from the germline V gene. Unmatched junction bases numbered 3, after V lost 7 bases and J lost 4 bases. The CDR3 covers 13 residues.